Described below is a single T cell receptor beta chain sequence and its context. Its target is not known. In the PCR, 60 Vbeta and 13 Jbeta primers were used. Here immunoSEQ multiplex PCR was the method, and the copy in TCRdb shows in-frame clones only, minus some. Found here are about 82,000 clones, approximately 79% of them singletons; the top ten hold 13%. This specimen belongs to a study of cytomegalovirus exposure and HLA in healthy donors. General study findings and limits: Judged likely to be a sequencing artifact was a cluster of highly shared sequence variants.

This CDR3 has 15 residues. Per germline, CDR1 SGHTS and CDR2 YDEGEE. V dropped 2 bases and J dropped 7 bases, with 16 bases sitting between them. Absent from the records is this donor's CMV serostatus. The TCR was taken from a human donor in good health. The chain links TRBV5-8 to TRBJ2-1; weak D call: TRBD1 (6 bases). Source material: PBMCs. Here the CDR3 DNA reads TGTGCCAGCAGCTTATTCGGGACAAAGAGGAATGAGCAGTTCTTC. Its translation: CASSLFGTKRNEQFF.